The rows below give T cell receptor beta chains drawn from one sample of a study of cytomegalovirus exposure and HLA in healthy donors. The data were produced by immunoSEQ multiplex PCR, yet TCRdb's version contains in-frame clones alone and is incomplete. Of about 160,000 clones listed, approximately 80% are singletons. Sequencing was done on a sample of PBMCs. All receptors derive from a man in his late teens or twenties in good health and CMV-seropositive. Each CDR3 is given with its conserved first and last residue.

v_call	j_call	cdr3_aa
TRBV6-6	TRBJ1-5	CASRSPGQGKEQPQHF
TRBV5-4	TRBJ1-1	CASSPQGRDTEAFF
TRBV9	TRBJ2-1	CASTARQGYEQFF
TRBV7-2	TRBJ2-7	CASSLPDTGTVKQYF
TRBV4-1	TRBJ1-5	CASSPGTFNQPQHF
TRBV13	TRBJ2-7	CASSERTGNEQYF
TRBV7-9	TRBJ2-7	CASSSLPTPTGTYEQYF
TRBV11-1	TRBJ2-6	CASSLGRVGANGLTF
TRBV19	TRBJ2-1	CASSQTSGRDYEQFF
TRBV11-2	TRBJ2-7	CASSLGPGGTYEQYF
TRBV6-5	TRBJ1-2	CASSYDRTMNGYTF
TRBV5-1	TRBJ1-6	CASSLGTGTIIIDSPLHF
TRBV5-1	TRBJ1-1	CASSPGGQGSRVVF
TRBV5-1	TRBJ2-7	CASSLAGLAYEQYF
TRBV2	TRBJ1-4	CASDWAGEGKLFF
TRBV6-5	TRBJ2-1	CASSRDFEQFF
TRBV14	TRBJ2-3	CASSQEGRGTDTQYF
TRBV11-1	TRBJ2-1	CASSSARGAGLAAHNEQFF
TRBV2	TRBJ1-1	CASSRDWLTEAFF
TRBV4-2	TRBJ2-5	CASSPRGAGGQETQYF
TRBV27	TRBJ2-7	CASSWDRVNEQYF
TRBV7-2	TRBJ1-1	CASSLYLYTEAFF
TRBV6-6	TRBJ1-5	CASNPNLGAINQPQHF
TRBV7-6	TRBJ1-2	CASSLGQPYGYTF
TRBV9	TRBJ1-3	CASSVDQGYSGNTIYF
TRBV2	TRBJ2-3	CASSAGGGTDTQYF
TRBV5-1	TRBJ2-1	CASSFRRDNEQFF
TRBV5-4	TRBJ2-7	CASSLWRLAGGYEQYF
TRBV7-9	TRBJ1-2	CASSLNQGLGYTF
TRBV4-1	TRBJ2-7	CASSQGLAGPPYEQYF
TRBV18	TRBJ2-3	CASSPPNPADTQYF
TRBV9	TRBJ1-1	CASSLPGFTEAFF
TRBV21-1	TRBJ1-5	CVHIGRVRGNQPQHF
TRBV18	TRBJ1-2	CASSPGQGQSYGYTF
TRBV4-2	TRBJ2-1	CASSPGLAGGPFPNEQFF
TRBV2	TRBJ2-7	CASSGQGPYEQYF
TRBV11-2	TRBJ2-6	CASSPIRHRAGANVLTF
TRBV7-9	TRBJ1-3	CASSPSRHSGNTIYF
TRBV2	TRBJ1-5	CASSERFYSNQPQHF